These 18 T cell receptor beta chains share one sample of origin, sequenced in a study of PD-L1 blockade in urothelial cancer (dated by TCRdb to 2016 to 2017). The sample's time point, from its label and the paper: pretreatment peripheral blood. The library relied on the immunoSEQ multiplex PCR assay. TCRdb's version of the immuneACCESS table is confined to in-frame rearrangements and falls short of the full clone set. An unresolved V gene accounts for under half of the shortfall where checked; the remainder is of unknown origin. In this sample the table shows almost 90,000 clones, 65% to 85% of which occur a single time. The ten largest clones take up approximately 2.1% of the sample. Material: PBMCs, obtained around atezolizumab (anti-PD-L1) treatment. Receptor source: a man aged 55 to 70 with urothelial cancer.

The rearrangement joins TRBV10-1 to TRBJ2-5; TRBD2 matches at 9 bases. CDR3 length: 19 amino acids. Looked up from germline, CDR1 is WNHNN and CDR2 is SYGVQD (reference sequence). J lost 5 bases, V lost 3 bases, and 19 bases had no gene match. The CDR3 protein is CASSDEQPLLAGLTETQYF. The CDR3 DNA is TGCGCCAGCAGTGACGAACAGCCTCTTCTAGCGGGATTGACGGAGACCCAGTACTTC.

This chain joins TRBV4-3 and TRBJ2-3; D may be TRBD2 (6 bases). The germline V gene has CDR1 LGHNA and CDR2 YSLEER. The CDR3 runs 14 residues. V was shortened by 4 bases and J by 5 bases, with 13 bases between the two germline ends. The CDR3 DNA is TGCGCCAGCAGCCGCCTGGCGGGGCTAGATACGCAGTATTTT. Amino acid sequence: CASSRLAGLDTQYF.

This clone occurred once. The rearrangement links TRBV11-2 to TRBJ1-1; D remains unclear. The germline V and J ends were trimmed by 1 base and 2 bases, with 11 bases remaining between them. CDR1 is SGHAT, CDR2 FQNNGV, per germline. The CDR3 is 15 amino acids. This CDR3 reads CASSLGLVPNTEAFF. In DNA form, the CDR3 reads TGTGCCAGCAGCTTAGGGCTGGTCCCTAACACTGAAGCTTTCTTT.

The chain joins TRBV5-6 to TRBJ2-2; tentative D call: TRBD1 (5 bases). CDR3 length: 14 amino acids. Germline lookup yields CDR1 SGHDT and CDR2 YYEEEE. Trimming pared 2 bases from V and 1 base from J, leaving 6 bases between. Here the CDR3 DNA reads TGTGCCAGCAGCTTCAGGGAGAACACCGGGGAGCTGTTTTTT. This encodes CASSFRENTGELFF.

The V and J genes are TRBV12-2 and TRBJ2-7; the table's D call, TRBD2, was not checked against the DNA. TRBV12-2 is noted as a pseudogene. The CDR3 has 15 amino acids. CDR3 bases: TGTGCAAGTCGCTTACTGGCGGGAGGGCCCTACGAGCAGTACTTC. Translation: CASRLLAGGPYEQYF.

The chain is built from TRBV28 and TRBJ2-1; D remains ambiguous. The CDR3 totals 13 residues. V was trimmed by 6 bases and J by 6 bases, leaving 12 bases between them. Per the germline V gene, CDR1 is MDHEN and CDR2 is SYDVKM. The CDR3 sequence: CASRRSVTNEQFF. Written as DNA, the CDR3 is TGTGCCAGCAGGAGGTCTGTTACCAATGAGCAGTTCTTC.

CDR3 nucleotide sequence: TGCGCCAGCAGCTTAGGAGGTTTCGAGTCACCCCTCCACTTT. Its translation is CASSLGGFESPLHF. The rearrangement uses TRBV5-1 and TRBJ1-6; no definite D call. Looked up from germline, CDR1 is SGHRS and CDR2 is YFSETQ. Trimming left V 2 bases short and J 10 bases short, with 13 bases between. This CDR3 is 14 amino acids long.

V and J are TRBV9 and TRBJ2-2; no reliable D call. V was clipped by 0 bases and J by 6 bases, with 15 bases between them. Germline values: CDR1 SGDLS, CDR2 YYNGEE. The CDR3 is 16 amino acids. The CDR3 bases are TGTGCCAGCAGCGTAGAACACGCGGTTTTCGCCGGGGAGCTGTTTTTT. It is translated as CASSVEHAVFAGELFF.

This clone is a singleton in its sample. This chain links TRBV5-6 with TRBJ2-7; 10 bases are a match to TRBD1. Germline trimming cut 0 bases from V and 3 bases from J; bases unmatched to any gene: 0. Germline lookup yields CDR1 SGHDT and CDR2 YYEEEE. This CDR3 is 14 amino acids long. CDR3 coding DNA: TGTGCCAGCAGCTTGGGGGACAGGGGCTACGAGCAGTACTTC. It encodes CASSLGDRGYEQYF.

V is TRBV19 and J is TRBJ2-7; 9 nucleotides agree with TRBD2. CDR3 length: 16 amino acids. The germline V gene has CDR1 LNHDA and CDR2 SQIVND (reference sequence). V trimming: 4 bases; J trimming: 3 bases; junction bases outside the gene matches: 10. The CDR3 reads CASSRRKREEHYEQYF. Written as DNA, the CDR3 is TGTGCCAGTAGTAGAAGAAAGCGGGAGGAACACTACGAGCAGTACTTC.

The genes are TRBV11-2 and TRBJ1-1; 8 nucleotides agree with TRBD1. Looked up from germline, CDR1 is SGHAT and CDR2 is FQNNGV. V was pared by 1 base and J by 6 bases, with 7 bases of the junction left unmatched. The length of the CDR3 is 15 residues. CDR3 in amino acids: CASSLADRGKAEAFF. The CDR3 DNA follows: TGTGCCAGCAGCTTAGCCGACAGGGGTAAGGCTGAAGCTTTCTTT.

V is TRBV18 and J is TRBJ1-2; a possible D gene is TRBD1 (5 bases). In germline, CDR1 is KGHSH, CDR2 LQKENI. The CDR3 runs 15 residues. With 3 bases removed from V and 4 bases from J, the gap between germline ends came to 15 bases. CDR3 nucleotide sequence: TGTGCCAGCTCACCCGCGGAGACAGCTATCTATGGCTACACCTTC. Its translation is CASSPAETAIYGYTF. The full variable domain, with the rest looked up from reference TRBV18 and TRBJ1-2, is NAGVMQNPRHLVRRRGQEARLRCSPMKGHSHVYWYRQLPEEGLKFMVYLQKENIIDESGMPKERFSAEFPKEGPSILRIQQVVRGDSAAYFCASSPAETAIYGYTFGSGTRLTVV.

The chain combines TRBV6-5 with TRBJ2-7; TRBD1 agrees at 9 bases. V dropped 0 bases and J dropped 6; count of bases not matched to a gene: 6. The CDR3 loop spans 15 amino acids. Germline V gene sequence: CDR1 MNHEY, CDR2 SVGAGI. Here the CDR3 DNA reads TGTGCCAGCAGTTACTCCTCCCAGACAGGGGGCGAGCAGTACTTC. Translating it yields CASSYSSQTGGEQYF.

This chain joins TRBV7-7 and TRBJ2-6, with D possibly being TRBD1 (6 bases). This CDR3 is built from 17 residues. V lost 5 bases and J 2 bases, leaving 16 bases between the germline ends. Germline CDR1 is SSHAT and CDR2 is FNYEAQ (reference sequence). As DNA, the CDR3 is TGTGCCAGCAGCCCTCGGATACAGGGCACTGGGGCCAACGTCCTGACTTTC. Protein sequence: CASSPRIQGTGANVLTF.

This clone occurred once. The chain combines TRBV7-2 with TRBJ2-5, with 14 bases fitting TRBD2. CDR1 and CDR2 from the germline V gene are SGHTA and FQGNSA. The CDR3 consists of 18 residues. V gave up 1 base and J gave up 3 bases; unmatched junction bases: 7. The CDR3: CASSLGGTSGGHKETQYF. The CDR3 DNA sequence: TGTGCCAGCAGCTTAGGTGGGACTAGCGGGGGTCACAAAGAGACCCAGTACTTC.

V gene TRBV30 combines with J gene TRBJ1-2; 8 bases align to TRBD1. Per the germline V gene, CDR1 is GTSNPN and CDR2 is SVGIG (reference sequence). With V trimmed by 3 bases and J by 8 bases, 11 bases remained unmatched. The CDR3 contains 14 residues. Here the CDR3 reads CAWRRTGTEQGYTF. The CDR3, as DNA: TGTGCCTGGAGGCGGACAGGGACCGAACAAGGCTACACCTTC.

The chain has TRBV11-2 and TRBJ2-5; weak D call: TRBD2 (6 bases). CDR3 length equals 16 residues. V was clipped by 4 bases and J by 5 bases, with 20 bases between them. Germline lookup yields CDR1 SGHAT and CDR2 FQNNGV. CDR3 sequence reads: CASSSGGTGLGETQYF. The CDR3 nucleotides read TGTGCCAGCAGCTCAGGAGGGACCGGGCTCGGGGAGACCCAGTACTTC. The full variable domain, in which reference TRBV11-2 and TRBJ2-5 provide the parts outside the CDR3, is EAGVAQSPRYKIIEKRQSVAFWCNPISGHATLYWYQQILGQGPKLLIQFQNNGVVDDSQLPKDRFSAERLKGVDSTLKIQPAKLEDSAVYLCASSSGGTGLGETQYFGPGTRLLVL.

The chain combines TRBV4-1 with TRBJ2-1, with TRBD2 identical over 7 bases. There are 17 residues in the CDR3. J was trimmed by 4 bases and V by 0 bases; bases with no gene match: 9. Germline CDR1 MGHRA, CDR2 YSYEKL. CDR3 DNA: TGCGCCAGCAGCCAAGAACTTCGGCTAGCGGTGTACAATGAGCAGTTCTTC. Protein: CASSQELRLAVYNEQFF.